These T cell receptor beta chains were read from a single sample in a study of identical twins. TCRdb itself ran the 5' RACE reads through MiXCR, one entry per CDR3 protein. The sample shows some 590,000 distinct CDR3 sequences, nearly 10% of them seen only once. The same sample was also used in a study of yellow fever vaccine responses in identical twins.

Material for sequencing was PBMCs. These receptors all stem from a woman aged 18-35 years in good health. Both conserved end residues are part of each CDR3. Clone size, where shown, is once, few, many, or a class for clones that have expanded.

J gene: TRBJ2-1
V gene: TRBV4-1
clone size: -
CDR3 protein: CASSQGLRTGINEQFF

J gene: TRBJ1-2
V gene: TRBV6-1
clone size: -
CDR3 protein: CASSDIRVDGGYGYTF

J gene: TRBJ2-5
V gene: TRBV28
clone size: -
CDR3 protein: CASRDRNKYQETQYF

J gene: TRBJ2-5
V gene: TRBV7-9
clone size: -
CDR3 protein: CASSSPVGGLETQYF

J gene: TRBJ2-7
V gene: TRBV7-9
clone size: many
CDR3 protein: CASSPWTSGRQTYEQYF

J gene: TRBJ2-4
V gene: TRBV29-1
clone size: -
CDR3 protein: CSIQVTGKGIQYF

J gene: TRBJ2-1
V gene: TRBV20-1
clone size: many
CDR3 protein: CSARDNEQFF

J gene: TRBJ1-5
V gene: TRBV20-1
clone size: -
CDR3 protein: CSARDSQGGVNQPQHF

J gene: TRBJ2-5
V gene: TRBV10-2
clone size: many
CDR3 protein: CASSDRGTQYF

J gene: TRBJ2-3
V gene: TRBV20-1
clone size: -
CDR3 protein: CSARRFGADTDTQYF

J gene: TRBJ2-7
V gene: TRBV12-3/TRBV12-4
clone size: many
CDR3 protein: CASSLKQASYEQYF

J gene: TRBJ2-7
V gene: TRBV6-1
clone size: many
CDR3 protein: CASSGGTAPSEWRTNYYEQYF

J gene: TRBJ2-1
V gene: TRBV4-2
clone size: few
CDR3 protein: CASSQAGSGGSYNEQFF

J gene: TRBJ2-7
V gene: TRBV24-1
clone size: -
CDR3 protein: CATSDRQGADYEQYF

J gene: TRBJ2-3
V gene: TRBV12-3/TRBV12-4
clone size: many
CDR3 protein: CASRLGGDTQYF

J gene: TRBJ2-7
V gene: TRBV6-6
clone size: many
CDR3 protein: CASNTGQTYEQYF

J gene: TRBJ2-3
V gene: TRBV25-1
clone size: -
CDR3 protein: CASSGGRASDTQYF

J gene: TRBJ2-7
V gene: TRBV5-1
clone size: few
CDR3 protein: CASSLESATETSFPYEQYF

J gene: TRBJ2-2
V gene: TRBV5-1
clone size: -
CDR3 protein: CASSPSGTANTGELFF

J gene: TRBJ2-7
V gene: TRBV29-1
clone size: few
CDR3 protein: CSVDGLAGDNEQYF

J gene: TRBJ2-5
V gene: TRBV11-2
clone size: -
CDR3 protein: CASQRTSGPPETQYF

J gene: TRBJ1-6
V gene: TRBV4-2
clone size: few
CDR3 protein: CASSPKDRWPGSPLHF

J gene: TRBJ2-2
V gene: TRBV12-3/TRBV12-4
clone size: many
CDR3 protein: CASSLARSGQGELFF

J gene: TRBJ2-7
V gene: TRBV5-1
clone size: many
CDR3 protein: CASSPYRGTYEQYF

J gene: TRBJ1-1
V gene: TRBV7-9
clone size: -
CDR3 protein: CASSSKSYDPHTEAFF

J gene: TRBJ2-7
V gene: TRBV7-9
clone size: few
CDR3 protein: CAIYQGREQYF

J gene: TRBJ2-7
V gene: TRBV7-2
clone size: -
CDR3 protein: CASSLSTRISYEQYF

J gene: TRBJ2-1
V gene: TRBV6-6
clone size: few
CDR3 protein: CASSSLVYEQFF

J gene: TRBJ2-7
V gene: TRBV7-9
clone size: few
CDR3 protein: CASSLVGTGSHEQYF

J gene: TRBJ1-5
V gene: TRBV5-6
clone size: -
CDR3 protein: CASSLVGRSNQPQHF

J gene: TRBJ2-7
V gene: TRBV5-8
clone size: many
CDR3 protein: CASSFNQGLGSPYEQYF

J gene: TRBJ2-7
V gene: TRBV20-1
clone size: few
CDR3 protein: CSATDRVVTYEQYF

J gene: TRBJ2-7
V gene: TRBV6-2/TRBV6-3
clone size: -
CDR3 protein: CASSYRGQGYEQYF

J gene: TRBJ2-5
V gene: TRBV7-8
clone size: -
CDR3 protein: CASSPWTGRQETQYF

J gene: TRBJ2-7
V gene: TRBV5-1
clone size: few
CDR3 protein: CASSAESSGYEQYF

J gene: TRBJ2-7
V gene: TRBV4-1
clone size: -
CDR3 protein: CASSQVFRGGTGDYEQYF

J gene: TRBJ2-5
V gene: TRBV13
clone size: many
CDR3 protein: CASSSDGGYQETQYF

J gene: TRBJ2-7
V gene: TRBV5-1
clone size: -
CDR3 protein: CASSLSQAYEQYF

J gene: TRBJ2-3
V gene: TRBV29-1
clone size: -
CDR3 protein: CSVETSGTNTQYF